These T cell receptor beta chains were read from a single sample in a study of shared clonotypes between healthy human individuals. The repertoire was sequenced with immunoSEQ multiplex PCR; TCRdb's copy has only in-frame clones and lacks some. The profile shows approximately 2.5 million clones, 90% to 95% of them singletons. What was sequenced was naive CD4+ T cells from PBMCs. These receptors were collected from a man younger than 35 in good health. Some clones in this sample may be carry-over from other donors' samples. The conserved cysteine and the conserved F or W are not part of the CDR3 here.

J,V,CDR3
TRBJ2-3,TRBV28,ASSLVAGGRTDTQY
TRBJ2-2,TRBV19,ASSIRTGNTGELF
TRBJ1-5,TRBV6-9,ASKGGQH
TRBJ2-5,TRBV29-1,SVRGQGEGMTQY
TRBJ2-7,TRBV7-2,ASSLTPPGTGYEQY
TRBJ2-7,TRBV15,ATSRGAPLYEQY
TRBJ2-5,TRBV27,ASRGLAGALRETQY
TRBJ1-2,TRBV5-1,ASSLGQGWNYGYT
TRBJ1-2,TRBV5-6,ASSTHRVGRGYT
TRBJ2-3,TRBV2,ASNRDESTDTQY
TRBJ2-3,TRBV2,ASTRDRGQDTQY
TRBJ2-1,TRBV27,ASSLLASSNEQF
TRBJ2-1,TRBV21-1,ASSKAPFSSYNEQF
TRBJ1-1,TRBV5-4,ASSLAQTANTEAF
TRBJ1-1,TRBV28,ASTLTDEAF
TRBJ2-7,TRBV4-1,ASSPVRLAGSKEQY
TRBJ1-2,TRBV7-9,ASSLGTDYGYT
TRBJ1-1,TRBV5-1,ASSLVLNTEAF
TRBJ2-3,TRBV4-2,ASSQAEGADTQY
TRBJ1-5,TRBV5-1,ASSLEGGDQPQH
TRBJ2-1,TRBV5-1,ASSLGPAGNEQF
TRBJ1-3,TRBV6-1,ASSAAQDFSGNTIY
TRBJ1-2,TRBV6-1,ASSEGTGDNYGYT
TRBJ2-1,TRBV5-1,ASKIGTYSYNEQF
TRBJ2-7,TRBV9,ASSVGLAGSYEQY
TRBJ1-5,TRBV7-2,ASSVRTGGGNQPQH
TRBJ2-3,TRBV2,ASRSPSGSEADTQY
TRBJ1-2,TRBV19,ASNEGRLYGYT
TRBJ1-1,TRBV5-1,ASSLDTAAEAF
TRBJ2-1,TRBV4-1,ASSQEPAASYNEQF
TRBJ1-5,TRBV30,AWSVPKQPQH
TRBJ2-5,TRBV10-3,AIRGTDNSQETQY
TRBJ2-1,TRBV27,ASSIPGREQF
TRBJ1-2,TRBV7-2,ASSYLSANYGYT
TRBJ2-3,TRBV25-1,ASNNRMKYTDTQY
TRBJ2-7,TRBV4-3,ASSQDRREPFYEQY
TRBJ1-2,TRBV29-1,SVEVVGTEDLSCAHT